The 16 T cell receptor beta chains below come from one sample, sequenced in a study of blood T cell repertoires in COVID-19. The method was immunoSEQ multiplex PCR; TCRdb's version includes in-frame clones alone and lacks a portion of them. Among about 400,000 clones, around nine tenths were seen once, and the ten largest hold 3%. Source material: peripheral blood. These receptors were collected from a human donor in a cohort sampled during active COVID-19.

The chain links TRBV9 to TRBJ1-6; D perhaps matches TRBD1 (6 bases). V shed 0 bases and J shed 9 bases, with 16 bases lying between them. The germline gives CDR1 SGDLS, CDR2 YYNGEE. The CDR3 extends over 16 amino acids. CDR3 nucleotides: TGTGCCAGCAGCGTAGGTCCCACAGGGCAAGGTTCACCCCTCCACTTT. Protein product: CASSVGPTGQGSPLHF.

The gene calls are TRBV2 and TRBJ1-2; no clear D gene. V dropped 4 bases and J dropped 1 base, with 10 bases sitting between them. This CDR3 has 14 amino acids. CDR1 and CDR2 (germline): SNHLY, FYNNEI. In nucleotides, the CDR3 is TGTGCCAGCAGTGTCGTTGGCCTTAACTATGGCTACACCTTC. Encoded protein: CASSVVGLNYGYTF.

The chain joins TRBV15 to TRBJ2-6; D not resolved. Between the trimmed V and J ends, which lost 0 bases and 0 bases, there was a span of 6 bases. The CDR3 loop spans 16 amino acids. Germline V gives CDR1 LNHNV, CDR2 YYDKDF (reference sequence). The CDR3 DNA is TGTGCCACCAGCAGAGAGTATAGCTCTGGGGCCAACGTCCTGACTTTC. It encodes CATSREYSSGANVLTF.

This rearrangement joins TRBV9 to TRBJ1-4, with D maybe TRBD1 (6 bases). CDR1 SGDLS and CDR2 YYNGEE come from the germline V gene. The CDR3 contains 14 residues. The V and J ends lost 4 bases and 4 bases respectively, with 11 bases between them. The CDR3 sequence is CASSPGGGNEKLFF. The CDR3 DNA reads as TGTGCCAGCAGCCCGGGAGGGGGTAATGAAAAACTGTTTTTT.

The chain uses TRBV30 and TRBJ1-2; D might be TRBD1 (5 bases). The CDR3 extends over 15 amino acids. With 0 bases removed from V and 8 bases from J, the gap between germline ends came to 19 bases. From germline, CDR1 is GTSNPN and CDR2 SVGIG (reference sequence). The CDR3 sequence is CAWSVRVVTTGGYTF. The CDR3 DNA reads as TGTGCCTGGAGTGTACGGGTCGTTACTACAGGCGGCTACACCTTC.

The CDR3 reads CASSAQTANTGELFF. As DNA, the CDR3 is TGTGCCAGCAGTGCCCAGACAGCAAACACCGGGGAGCTGTTTTTT. This rearrangement joins TRBV2 to TRBJ2-2, with a possible D match to TRBD1 (5 bases). The germline V gene has CDR1 SNHLY and CDR2 FYNNEI. The CDR3 sequence is 15 residues long. The V gene lost 4 bases and the J gene lost 2 bases, with 11 bases spanning the gap.

This clone was counted a single time. The chain employs TRBV4-2 and TRBJ1-1; weak D call: TRBD1 (5 bases). V was cut by 0 bases and J by 3 bases, with 8 bases left in between. The CDR3 has 14 amino acids. Germline CDR1 reads LGHNA; CDR2 reads YNFKEQ. CDR3 nucleotide sequence: TGTGCCAGCAGCCAAGATCAGGGCTACACTGAAGCTTTCTTT. It specifies CASSQDQGYTEAFF.

The V and J genes are TRBV11-3 and TRBJ2-1; 14 bases are a match to TRBD2. The germline CDR1 and CDR2 sequences are SGHNT and YENEEA. With V trimmed by 7 bases and J by 4 bases, 9 bases remained unmatched. This CDR3 comprises 17 residues. CDR3 loop: CASTSGTSGRRYNEQFF. The CDR3 DNA sequence: TGTGCCAGCACCTCTGGGACTAGCGGGAGAAGGTACAATGAGCAGTTCTTC.

V is TRBV3-1 (or the pseudogene TRBV3-2) and J is TRBJ2-1; no firm D call. Germline assignment: CDR1 LGHDT and CDR2 YNNKEL (reference sequence). The CDR3 is 13 amino acids. Trimming shortened V by 0 bases and J by 7 bases, and 7 bases separated the two germline ends. The CDR3 region is CASSQDRLNEQFF. The CDR3 bases are TGTGCCAGCAGCCAAGATAGACTTAATGAGCAGTTCTTC.

The chain combines TRBV11-3 with TRBJ1-1; 8 bases agree with TRBD1. V trimming: 5 bases; J trimming: 5 bases; junction bases outside the gene matches: 4. Germline V CDR1 and CDR2: SGHNT, YENEEA. The CDR3 consists of 13 residues. CDR3 in amino acids: CASSRTGNTEAFF. CDR3 nucleotides: TGTGCCAGCAGCCGGACAGGGAATACTGAAGCTTTCTTT. The full variable domain, its missing parts supplied by reference TRBV11-3 and TRBJ1-1, is EAGVVQSPRYKIIEKKQPVAFWCNPISGHNTLYWYLQNLGQGPELLIRYENEEAVDDSQLPKDRFSAERLKGVDSTLKIQPAELGDSAVYLCASSRTGNTEAFFGQGTRLTVV.

This rearrangement joins TRBV4-1 to TRBJ2-7; 10 bases match TRBD1. This CDR3 is built from 16 residues. Germline V gives CDR1 MGHRA, CDR2 YSYEKL. Losses at the gene ends were 0 bases for V and 5 bases for J; bases not matched to a gene: 7. The CDR3 sequence is CASSQDRDRGLNEQYF. In DNA, the CDR3 is TGCGCCAGCAGCCAAGACAGAGACAGGGGGCTAAACGAGCAGTACTTC.

This rearrangement joins TRBV28 to TRBJ2-7, with TRBD2 as a possible D gene (7 bases). The CDR3 is 15 residues long. The germline CDR1 and CDR2 sequences are MDHEN and SYDVKM. Trimming removed 8 bases at V and 1 base at J, with 18 bases between. The CDR3 sequence is CASVGGTRVSYEQYF. CDR3 nucleotide sequence: TGTGCCAGCGTCGGGGGGACACGCGTGTCCTACGAGCAGTACTTC.

The V gene is TRBV4-1, the J gene TRBJ2-2, with D unclear. The germline V gene encodes CDR1 MGHRA and CDR2 YSYEKL. The CDR3 covers 13 residues. The V and J ends lost 0 bases and 8 bases respectively, with 7 bases between them. The CDR3 sequence: CASSQDWRGELFF. CDR3 sequence (DNA): TGCGCCAGCAGCCAAGATTGGAGAGGGGAGCTGTTTTTT.

This rearrangement joins TRBV3-1 (or the pseudogene TRBV3-2) to TRBJ1-1; no firm D call. The V end lost 3 bases, the J end lost 6 bases, and 17 bases lay between the germline ends. CDR3 size: 15 residues. Germline CDR1 and CDR2: LGHDT and YNNKEL (reference sequence). Here the CDR3 reads CASSQRPRGLAEAFF. As DNA, the CDR3 is TGTGCCAGCAGCCAGCGGCCCCGTGGTTTAGCTGAAGCTTTCTTT.

This CDR3 is CASSLGGNRGRGQPQHF. As DNA, the CDR3 is TGTGCCAGCAGCTTAGGGGGGAACAGGGGGCGCGGTCAGCCCCAGCATTTT. The rearrangement links TRBV7-9 to TRBJ1-5, with 9 bases that match TRBD1. This CDR3 region has 17 residues. V was pared by 1 base and J by 6 bases, with 10 bases of the junction left unmatched. From germline, CDR1 is SEHNR and CDR2 FQNEAQ (reference sequence).

This clone was seen only once. The sample carries other DNA sequences with the same CDR3. The J gene is TRBJ2-5, the V gene TRBV2; 8 nucleotides agree with TRBD1. Trimming removed 2 bases from V and 4 bases from J; junction bases left unmatched: 3. Germline V gene data show CDR1 as SNHLY and CDR2 as FYNNEI. This CDR3 region has 14 residues. CDR3 loop: CASSEFGQGETQYF. The CDR3 coding sequence is TGTGCCAGCAGTGAATTTGGACAGGGAGAGACCCAGTACTTC.